These T cell receptor beta chains were read from a single sample in a study of cytomegalovirus exposure and HLA in healthy donors. Clones were sequenced by immunoSEQ multiplex PCR, and TCRdb holds only the in-frame ones, with some missing. The sample has some 120,000 clones. Sequenced sample: PBMCs. Source of these receptors: a woman aged 55-75 years in good health and CMV-seronegative. The CDR3 runs from the conserved cysteine through the conserved F or W. A D gene is named only where the DNA matches it firmly.

D gene | J gene | V gene | CDR3 length | CDR3 protein | CDR3 DNA
TRBD1 | TRBJ2-1 | TRBV15 | 20 | CATSGPGTGGHSSSYNEQFF | TGTGCCACCAGCGGGCCCGGGACAGGGGGCCACTCGAGCTCCTACAATGAGCAGTTCTTC
TRBD1 | TRBJ1-6 | TRBV5-5 | 17 | CASSPRTGRSYNSPLHF | TGTGCCAGCAGCCCTAGGACAGGGCGTTCCTATAATTCACCCCTCCACTTT
TRBD1 | TRBJ1-1 | TRBV5-1 | 16 | CASSIGQGGGNTEAFF | TGCGCCAGCAGCATCGGACAGGGAGGGGGGAACACTGAAGCTTTCTTT
TRBD2 | TRBJ2-2 | TRBV10-1 | 18 | CASSEPLAGGTNTGELFF | TGCGCCAGCAGTGAGCCCCTAGCGGGGGGGACGAACACCGGGGAGCTGTTTTTT
. | TRBJ1-5 | TRBV5-1 | 15 | CASSLAGVSNQPQHF | TGCGCCAGCAGCTTGGCCGGGGTCAGCAATCAGCCCCAGCATTTT
. | TRBJ1-4 | TRBV2 | 18 | CASTERGLRNQWDEKLFF | TGTGCCAGCACCGAAAGGGGGTTGAGGAATCAGTGGGATGAAAAACTGTTTTTT
. | TRBJ2-3 | TRBV28 | 17 | CASSLWTGGPSTDTQYF | TGTGCCAGCAGTTTATGGACGGGGGGCCCTTCCACAGATACGCAGTATTTT
. | TRBJ1-5 | TRBV18 | 16 | CASSPEGTGGNQPQHF | TGTGCCAGCTCACCCGAGGGTACGGGGGGCAATCAGCCCCAGCATTTT
. | TRBJ1-6 | TRBV4-1 | 14 | CASSQDGRRTPLHF | TGCGCCAGCAGCCAAGATGGCAGGAGGACACCCCTCCACTTT
. | TRBJ1-4 | TRBV27 | 15 | CASKGWAGLNEKLFF | TGTGCCAGCAAAGGGTGGGCAGGGCTTAATGAAAAACTGTTTTTT
. | TRBJ2-1 | TRBV7-9 | 17 | CASSLHAGRPRRDEQFF | TGTGCCAGCAGCTTACACGCTGGGAGACCGCGGAGGGATGAGCAGTTCTTC
. | TRBJ2-7 | TRBV28 | 14 | CASSTSPTNYEQYF | TGTGCCAGCAGTACCTCCCCGACAAACTACGAGCAGTACTTC
TRBD2 | TRBJ2-3 | TRBV6-1 | 18 | CASSVRTSGGEGTDTQYF | TGTGCCAGCAGTGTCCGGACTAGCGGGGGCGAGGGCACAGATACGCAGTATTTT
TRBD2 | TRBJ2-5 | TRBV11-2 | 17 | CASSLRAGSGGAETQYF | TGTGCCAGCAGCTTAAGGGCGGGCAGCGGGGGGGCAGAGACCCAGTACTTC
TRBD2 | TRBJ2-7 | TRBV9 | 17 | CASSVGDSGLADYEQYF | TGTGCCAGCAGCGTAGGGGATTCGGGACTAGCGGACTACGAGCAGTACTTC
TRBD2 | TRBJ2-1 | TRBV5-1 | 17 | CASSPSGGLSSYNEQFF | TGCGCCAGCAGCCCGTCGGGGGGACTTAGCTCCTACAATGAGCAGTTCTTC
. | TRBJ2-5 | TRBV28 | 15 | CASISGAAYQETQYF | TGTGCCAGCATCTCCGGAGCGGCGTACCAAGAGACCCAGTACTTC
TRBD1 | TRBJ2-7 | TRBV11-2 | 14 | CASRATGGSYEQYF | TGTGCCAGCAGGGCAACAGGGGGCTCCTACGAGCAGTACTTC
TRBD2 | TRBJ2-7 | TRBV27 | 16 | CASSLTGGSGYYEQYF | TGTGCCAGCAGCCTAACGGGGGGTAGCGGGTACTACGAGCAGTACTTC
TRBD2 | TRBJ2-5 | TRBV5-1 | 14 | CASNGWAGEETQYF | TGCGCCAGCAACGGGTGGGCGGGAGAAGAGACCCAGTACTTC
. | TRBJ1-5 | TRBV28 | 14 | CATVTAYSNQPQHF | TGTGCCACCGTGACAGCATATAGCAATCAGCCCCAGCATTTT
. | TRBJ1-2 | TRBV5-1 | 13 | CASSFRGSYGYTF | TGCGCCAGCAGCTTCAGGGGCAGCTATGGCTACACCTTC
TRBD2 | TRBJ2-1 | TRBV29-1 | 15 | CSVEEGAGGPSEQFF | TGCAGCGTTGAAGAAGGAGCGGGAGGGCCGAGTGAGCAGTTCTTC
TRBD1 | TRBJ2-3 | TRBV5-4 | 18 | CASSPQTGIKTSTDTQYF | TGTGCCAGCAGCCCCCAGACAGGGATCAAGACTAGCACAGATACGCAGTATTTT
TRBD1 | TRBJ2-1 | TRBV6-1 | 16 | CASSESAAPGQNEQFF | TGTGCCAGCAGTGAAAGTGCGGCCCCGGGACAGAATGAGCAGTTCTTC
TRBD2 | TRBJ2-5 | TRBV7-8 | 19 | CASSLTSGGVPSKHQTQYF | TGTGCCAGCAGCTTGACTAGCGGGGGGGTTCCGTCAAAACATCAGACCCAGTACTTC
. | TRBJ2-5 | TRBV4-1 | 15 | CASSLTLQVRETQYF | TGCGCCAGCAGCCTTACACTACAGGTCCGGGAGACCCAGTACTTC
TRBD1 | TRBJ1-6 | TRBV5-1 | 18 | CASSLTGGTGIINSPLHF | TGCGCCAGCAGCTTGACAGGGGGGACAGGGATCATTAATTCACCCCTCCACTTT
. | TRBJ2-2 | TRBV7-2 | 12 | CASSFVPLELFF | TGTGCCAGCAGCTTCGTTCCCTTGGAGCTGTTTTTT
TRBD1 | TRBJ2-5 | TRBV7-6 | 13 | CASSRGQGETQYF | TGTGCCAGCAGCCGGGGACAGGGTGAGACCCAGTACTTC
TRBD1 | TRBJ1-6 | TRBV6-5 | 15 | CASSAQGVLHSPLHF | TGTGCCAGCAGTGCACAGGGGGTTCTTCATTCACCCCTCCACTTT
TRBD2 | TRBJ2-5 | TRBV10-2 | 15 | CASSGPSGDQETQYF | TGCGCCAGCAGTGGCCCTAGCGGGGACCAAGAGACCCAGTACTTC
. | TRBJ2-1 | TRBV7-3 | 14 | CASSQGSSYNEQFF | TGTGCCAGCAGCCAGGGGAGCTCCTACAATGAGCAGTTCTTC
TRBD1 | TRBJ1-1 | TRBV29-1 | 13 | CSAQGQVNTEAFF | TGCAGCGCACAGGGACAGGTGAACACTGAAGCTTTCTTT
. | TRBJ2-2 | TRBV5-1 | 15 | CASSLRTSSTGELFF | TGCGCCAGCAGCTTGAGAACTAGCAGCACCGGGGAGCTGTTTTTT
TRBD1 | TRBJ1-1 | TRBV7-8 | 13 | CASSFGQGLLAFF | TGTGCCAGCAGCTTTGGACAGGGGCTTTTGGCTTTCTTT
. | TRBJ1-6 | TRBV2 | 13 | CASRPGPNSPLHF | TGTGCCAGCAGGCCGGGTCCTAATTCACCCCTCCACTTT
TRBD1 | TRBJ1-5 | TRBV7-8 | 14 | CASSQATGFGSQHF | TGTGCCAGCAGCCAAGCGACAGGGTTTGGCTCCCAGCATTTT
TRBD1 | TRBJ2-7 | TRBV19 | 17 | CASSRSGTAFLPYEQYF | TGTGCCAGTAGTAGATCCGGGACAGCTTTTTTACCCTACGAGCAGTACTTC
. | TRBJ2-7 | TRBV5-6 | 12 | CASSSSGYEQYF | TGTGCCAGCAGCTCGTCCGGTTACGAGCAGTACTTC
. | TRBJ1-1 | TRBV7-8 | 15 | CASSLRTVMNTEAFF | TGTGCCAGCAGCCTCCGGACTGTAATGAACACTGAAGCTTTCTTT
. | TRBJ2-1 | TRBV6-5 | 16 | CASSYSQGGSYNEQFF | TGTGCCAGCAGTTACTCGCAGGGAGGCTCCTACAATGAGCAGTTCTTC
TRBD2 | TRBJ2-3 | TRBV2 | 15 | CASRGRGGATDTQYF | TGTGCCAGCAGAGGACGCGGGGGGGCCACAGATACGCAGTATTTT
TRBD2 | TRBJ2-1 | TRBV4-2 | 20 | CASSQDRLAGAPFSYNEQFF | TGTGCCAGCAGCCAAGATCGTCTAGCGGGGGCACCCTTCTCCTACAATGAGCAGTTCTTC
. | TRBJ2-1 | TRBV9 | 13 | CASSVATSNEQFF | TGTGCCAGCAGCGTAGCGACTAGCAATGAGCAGTTCTTC
. | TRBJ2-1 | TRBV19 | 14 | CASSIIDSSNEQFF | TGTGCCAGTAGTATTATCGACAGTAGCAATGAGCAGTTCTTC
. | TRBJ2-7 | TRBV11-3 | 15 | CASSQTGTPTYEQYF | TGTGCCAGCAGCCAAACCGGGACACCCACCTACGAGCAGTACTTC
. | TRBJ2-1 | TRBV11-3 | 15 | CASSLEGGPANEQFF | TGTGCCAGCAGCTTAGAGGGGGGGCCGGCCAATGAGCAGTTCTTC
TRBD2 | TRBJ2-1 | TRBV12-5 | 11 | CASGFGTSIFF | TGTGCTAGTGGTTTCGGGACTAGTATTTTCTTC
. | TRBJ1-5 | TRBV5-1 | 14 | CASSGGVGNQPQHF | TGCGCCAGCAGCGGAGGCGTAGGCAATCAGCCCCAGCATTTT
. | TRBJ2-7 | TRBV10-1 | 17 | CASSDFSAEGHPYEQYF | TGCGCCAGCAGTGATTTTAGTGCGGAAGGACATCCCTACGAGCAGTACTTC
. | TRBJ1-1 | TRBV28 | 12 | CASSLGQGEAFF | TGTGCCAGCAGTTTGGGGCAGGGAGAAGCTTTCTTT
. | TRBJ2-5 | TRBV6-1 | 16 | CASSEAGQKFQETQYF | TGTGCCAGCAGTGAGGCGGGACAGAAGTTCCAAGAGACCCAGTACTTC
. | TRBJ1-4 | TRBV5-6 | 15 | CASSLRQAPNEKLFF | TGTGCCAGCAGCTTGAGACAGGCCCCTAATGAAAAACTGTTTTTT
. | TRBJ1-1 | TRBV6-5 | 14 | CASSYSQGGTEAFF | TGTGCCAGCAGTTATTCACAGGGAGGGACTGAAGCTTTCTTT
. | TRBJ2-1 | TRBV6-1 | 15 | CASSSLAGSYNEQFF | TGTGCCAGCAGTAGTCTAGCCGGCTCCTACAATGAGCAGTTCTTC
. | TRBJ2-3 | TRBV19 | 15 | CASSPQGYATDTQYF | TGTGCCAGTAGTCCCCAGGGGTATGCCACAGATACGCAGTATTTT
. | TRBJ2-7 | TRBV5-1 | 14 | CASSPGSPTYEQYF | TGCGCCAGCAGCCCCGGGTCTCCGACCTACGAGCAGTACTTC
. | TRBJ1-5 | TRBV9 | 15 | CASSPDSYSNQPQHF | TGTGCCAGCAGCCCAGACTCATATAGCAATCAGCCCCAGCATTTT